The clone carrying this TCR beta chain came up a few times. The antigen is unknown. Compared with germline, one end of the junction differs, possibly owing to a read error. A second PCR of roughly 7 to 11 cycles used a sample-barcoded 5' primer and a J-beta primer mix. TCRdb recomputed calls from the 5' RACE reads with MiXCR, one row per CDR3 protein. The table shows approximately 960,000 distinct CDR3 sequences, with just under 30% occurring only once. CDR3 length: 15 residues. The germline V gene encodes CDR1 SEHNR and CDR2 FQNEAQ (reference sequence). This specimen belongs to a study of blood T cells in healthy people across ages. Study results and limitations: Diversity was estimated from one million T cells, and these estimates were considered underestimates.

The data also belong to a second study, concerning T cells of mothers and their children. As that study records: All extracted RNA went into cDNA synthesis, about 1.6 ug per 15 ul.

This chain uses TRBV7-9 with TRBJ2-3, with D perhaps TRBD2 (6 bases). Material for sequencing was blood. This clonotype originated in a woman between 35 and 50 years old in good health. The CDR3 loop reads CTSSLAWRGRDTQYF. CDR3 DNA sequence: TGTACCAGCAGCTTAGCGTGGCGGGGCCGGGATACGCAGTATTTT.